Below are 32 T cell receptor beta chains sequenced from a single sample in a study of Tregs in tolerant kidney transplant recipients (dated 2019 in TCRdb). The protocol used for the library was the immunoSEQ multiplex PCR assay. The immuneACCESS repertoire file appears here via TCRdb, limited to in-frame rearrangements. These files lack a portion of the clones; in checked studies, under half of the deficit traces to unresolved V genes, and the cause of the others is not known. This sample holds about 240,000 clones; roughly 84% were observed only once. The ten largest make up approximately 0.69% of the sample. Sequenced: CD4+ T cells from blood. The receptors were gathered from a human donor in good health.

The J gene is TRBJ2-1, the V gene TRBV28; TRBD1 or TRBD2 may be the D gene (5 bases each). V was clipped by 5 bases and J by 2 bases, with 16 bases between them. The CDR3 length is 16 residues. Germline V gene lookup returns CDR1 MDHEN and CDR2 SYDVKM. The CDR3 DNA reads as TGTGCCAGCAGTCCACCCGGGGCGGCGGCCTACAATGAGCAGTTCTTC. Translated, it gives CASSPPGAAAYNEQFF.

The CDR3 here is CAWRSGLITEAFF. As DNA, the CDR3 is TGTGCCTGGAGATCGGGATTGATCACTGAAGCTTTCTTT. This chain links TRBV30 with TRBJ1-1; D is undetermined. V lost 3 bases, J lost 4 bases, and 12 bases lay in between. CDR1 is GTSNPN and CDR2 is SVGIG in the germline V gene (reference sequence). The CDR3 runs to 13 residues. Complete variable domain (other parts from reference TRBV30 and TRBJ1-1): SQTIHQWPATLVQPVGSPLSLECTVEGTSNPNLYWYRQAAGRGLQLLFYSVGIGQISSEVPQNLSASRPQDRQFILSSKKLLLSDSGFYLCAWRSGLITEAFFGQGTRLTVV.

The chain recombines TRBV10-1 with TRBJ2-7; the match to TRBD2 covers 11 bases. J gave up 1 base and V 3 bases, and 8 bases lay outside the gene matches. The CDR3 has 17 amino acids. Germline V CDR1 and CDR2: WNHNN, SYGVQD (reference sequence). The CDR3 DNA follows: TGCGCCAGCAGTGAACGTAGGCTAGCGGGGGGATCCTACGAGCAGTACTTC. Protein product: CASSERRLAGGSYEQYF.

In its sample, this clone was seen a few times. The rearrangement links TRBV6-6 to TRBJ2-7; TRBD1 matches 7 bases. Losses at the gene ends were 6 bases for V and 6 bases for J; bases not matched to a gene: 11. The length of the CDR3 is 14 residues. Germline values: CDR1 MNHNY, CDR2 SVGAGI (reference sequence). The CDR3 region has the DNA TGTGCCAGCAGCGATCGGGGACAGACGATCGAGCAGTACTTC. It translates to CASSDRGQTIEQYF.

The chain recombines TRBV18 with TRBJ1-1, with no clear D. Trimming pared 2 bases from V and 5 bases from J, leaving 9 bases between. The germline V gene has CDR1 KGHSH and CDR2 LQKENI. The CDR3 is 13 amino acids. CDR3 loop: CASSPNGGTEAFF. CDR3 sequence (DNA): TGTGCCAGCTCACCAAACGGCGGGACTGAAGCTTTCTTT.

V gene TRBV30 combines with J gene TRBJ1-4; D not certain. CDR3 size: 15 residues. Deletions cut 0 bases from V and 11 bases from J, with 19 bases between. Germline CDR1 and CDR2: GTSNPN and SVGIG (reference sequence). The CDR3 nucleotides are TGTGCCTGGAGTGTACTTTTGGGATTCGCGGAGAAACTGTTTTTT. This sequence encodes CAWSVLLGFAEKLFF.

The CDR3 DNA follows: TGCGCCAGCAGTGTAAACCAGGGGCCCCAGCATTTT. It codes for CASSVNQGPQHF. The chain carries TRBV10-1 and TRBJ1-5; a possible D gene is TRBD1 (5 bases). V lost 4 bases to trimming and J lost 9 bases, with 10 bases between them. The V gene's germline CDR1 is WNHNN and CDR2 SYGVQD (reference sequence). CDR3 size: 12 residues.

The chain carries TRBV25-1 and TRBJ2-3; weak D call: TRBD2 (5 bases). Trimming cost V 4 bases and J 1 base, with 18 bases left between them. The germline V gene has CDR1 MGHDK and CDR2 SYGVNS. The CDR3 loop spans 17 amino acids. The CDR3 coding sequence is TGTGCCAGCAGTGTGTGGCTTGGTGGGAGCCGCACAGATACGCAGTATTTT. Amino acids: CASSVWLGGSRTDTQYF.

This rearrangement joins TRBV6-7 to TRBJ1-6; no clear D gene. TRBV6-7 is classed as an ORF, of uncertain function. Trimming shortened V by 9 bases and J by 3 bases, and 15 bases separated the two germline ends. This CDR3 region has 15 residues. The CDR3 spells CASGQEVFYNSPLHF. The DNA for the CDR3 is TGTGCCAGTGGGCAGGAGGTCTTCTATAATTCACCCCTCCACTTT.

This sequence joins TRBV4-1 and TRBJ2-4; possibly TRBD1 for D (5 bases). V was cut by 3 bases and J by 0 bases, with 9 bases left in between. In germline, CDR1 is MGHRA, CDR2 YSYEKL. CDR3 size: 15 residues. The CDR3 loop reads CASSQGQLAKNIQYF. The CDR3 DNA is TGCGCCAGCAGCCAGGGGCAGCTAGCCAAAAACATTCAGTACTTC.

CDR3 loop: CSAEAGGGYTF. The CDR3 bases are TGCAGCGCCGAAGCAGGGGGTGGCTACACCTTC. The rearrangement joins TRBV29-1 to TRBJ1-2; 7 bases agree with TRBD1. The length of the CDR3 is 11 residues. Trimming at V came to 7 bases and at J to 7 bases, leaving 6 bases not matched to a gene. CDR1 is SQVTM and CDR2 is ANQGSEA in the germline V gene.

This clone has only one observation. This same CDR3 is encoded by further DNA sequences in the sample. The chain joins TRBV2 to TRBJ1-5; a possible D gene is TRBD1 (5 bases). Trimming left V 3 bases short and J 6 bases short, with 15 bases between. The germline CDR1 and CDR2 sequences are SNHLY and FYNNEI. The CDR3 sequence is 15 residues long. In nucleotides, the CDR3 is TGTGCCAGCAGTGATATAGGAGGGGCGGGTCAGCCCCAGCATTTT. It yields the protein CASSDIGGAGQPQHF.

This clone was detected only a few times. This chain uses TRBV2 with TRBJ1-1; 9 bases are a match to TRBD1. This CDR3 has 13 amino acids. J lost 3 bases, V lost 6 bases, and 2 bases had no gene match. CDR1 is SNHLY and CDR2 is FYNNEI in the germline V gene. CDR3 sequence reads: CASRGDRDTEAFF. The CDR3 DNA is TGTGCCAGCAGAGGGGACAGGGACACTGAAGCTTTCTTT.

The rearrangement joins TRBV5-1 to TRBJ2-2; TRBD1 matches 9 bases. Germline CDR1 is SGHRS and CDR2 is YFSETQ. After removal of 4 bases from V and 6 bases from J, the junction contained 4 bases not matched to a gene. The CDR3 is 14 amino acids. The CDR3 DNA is TGCGCCAGCAGCCTACAGGGGGCTCCCGGGGAGCTGTTTTTT. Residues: CASSLQGAPGELFF.

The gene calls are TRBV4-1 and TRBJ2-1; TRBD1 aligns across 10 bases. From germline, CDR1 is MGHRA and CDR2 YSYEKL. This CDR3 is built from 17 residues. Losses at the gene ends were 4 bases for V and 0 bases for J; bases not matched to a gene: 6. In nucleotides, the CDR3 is TGCGCCAGCAGCCTGAGACAGGGGGCCAGCTCCTACAATGAGCAGTTCTTC. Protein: CASSLRQGASSYNEQFF.

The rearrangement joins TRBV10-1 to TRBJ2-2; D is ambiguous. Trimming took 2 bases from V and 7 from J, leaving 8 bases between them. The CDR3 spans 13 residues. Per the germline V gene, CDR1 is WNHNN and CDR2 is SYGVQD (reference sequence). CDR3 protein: CASSERVDGELFF. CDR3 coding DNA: TGCGCCAGCAGTGAGCGGGTCGACGGGGAGCTGTTTTTT.

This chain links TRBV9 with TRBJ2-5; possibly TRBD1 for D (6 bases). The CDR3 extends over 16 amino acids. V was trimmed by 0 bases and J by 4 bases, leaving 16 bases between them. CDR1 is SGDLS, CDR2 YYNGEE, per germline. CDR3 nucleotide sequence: TGTGCCAGCAGCGTAGGGGTGGGGGCAGGGGTAGAGACCCAGTACTTC. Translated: CASSVGVGAGVETQYF.

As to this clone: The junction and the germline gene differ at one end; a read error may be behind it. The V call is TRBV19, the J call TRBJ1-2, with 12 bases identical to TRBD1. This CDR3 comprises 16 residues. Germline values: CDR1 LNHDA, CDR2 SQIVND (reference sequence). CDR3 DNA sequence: TGTGCCAGTAGTGGGGACAGGGGGCGCGTCGGGTATGGCTACGCCTTC. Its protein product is CASSGDRGRVGYGYAF.

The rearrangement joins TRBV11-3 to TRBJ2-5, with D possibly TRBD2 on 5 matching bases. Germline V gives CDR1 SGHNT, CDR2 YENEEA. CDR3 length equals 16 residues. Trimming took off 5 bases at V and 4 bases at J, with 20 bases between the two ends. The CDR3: CASSKWSGETPETQYF. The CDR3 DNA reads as TGTGCCAGCAGCAAGTGGTCCGGGGAAACCCCAGAGACCCAGTACTTC.

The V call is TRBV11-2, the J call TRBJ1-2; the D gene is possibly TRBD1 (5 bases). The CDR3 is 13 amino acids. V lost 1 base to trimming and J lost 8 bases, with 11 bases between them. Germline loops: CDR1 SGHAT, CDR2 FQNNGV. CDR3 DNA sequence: TGTGCCAGCAGCTTAGTTGGGGGTCGGGGCTACACCTTC. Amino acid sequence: CASSLVGGRGYTF.

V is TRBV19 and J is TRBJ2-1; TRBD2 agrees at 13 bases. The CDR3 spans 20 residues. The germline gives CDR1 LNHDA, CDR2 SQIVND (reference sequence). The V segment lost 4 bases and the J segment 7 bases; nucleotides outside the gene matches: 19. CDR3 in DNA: TGTGCCAGTAGTACCTATGGGGGACTAGCGGGAAAGGGATTATTGAATGAGCAGTTCTTC. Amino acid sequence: CASSTYGGLAGKGLLNEQFF.

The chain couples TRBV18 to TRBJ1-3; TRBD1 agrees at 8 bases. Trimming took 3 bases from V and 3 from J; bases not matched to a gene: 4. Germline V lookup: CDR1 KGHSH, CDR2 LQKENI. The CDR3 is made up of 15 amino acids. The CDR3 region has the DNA TGTGCCAGCTCACCCGGGACAGGAGGTGGAAACACCATATATTTT. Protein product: CASSPGTGGGNTIYF.

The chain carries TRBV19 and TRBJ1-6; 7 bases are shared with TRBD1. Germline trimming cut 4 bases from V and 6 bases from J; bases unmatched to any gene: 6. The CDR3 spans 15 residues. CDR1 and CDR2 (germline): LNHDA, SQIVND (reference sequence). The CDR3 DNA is TGTGCCAGTAGTAACGGGGACAGACTTAATTCACCCCTCCACTTT. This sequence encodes CASSNGDRLNSPLHF. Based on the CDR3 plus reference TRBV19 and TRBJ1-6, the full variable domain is DGGITQSPKYLFRKEGQNVTLSCEQNLNHDAMYWYRQDPGQGLRLIYYSQIVNDFQKGDIAEGYSVSREKKESFPLTVTSAQKNPTAFYLCASSNGDRLNSPLHFGNGTRLTVT.

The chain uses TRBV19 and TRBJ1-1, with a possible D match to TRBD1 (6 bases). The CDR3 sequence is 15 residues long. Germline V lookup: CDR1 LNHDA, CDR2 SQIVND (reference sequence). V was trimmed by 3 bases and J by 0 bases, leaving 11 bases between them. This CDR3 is CASSMAGELNTEAFF. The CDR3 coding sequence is TGTGCCAGTAGTATGGCAGGGGAGCTGAACACTGAAGCTTTCTTT.

DNA for the CDR3: TGTGCCAGCTCGTCGGACAGGGAACGCAATCAGCCCCAGCATTTT. As protein: CASSSDRERNQPQHF. The rearrangement joins TRBV18 to TRBJ1-5; 8 bases line up with TRBD1. The CDR3 runs to 15 residues. Trimming at V came to 6 bases and at J to 2 bases, leaving 6 bases not matched to a gene. Per the germline V gene, CDR1 is KGHSH and CDR2 is LQKENI.

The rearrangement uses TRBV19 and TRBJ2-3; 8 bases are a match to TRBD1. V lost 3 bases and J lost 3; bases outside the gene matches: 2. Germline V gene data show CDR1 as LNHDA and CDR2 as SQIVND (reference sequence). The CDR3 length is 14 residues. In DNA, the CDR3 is TGTGCCAGTAGTATTGGACAGGGAACAGATACGCAGTATTTT. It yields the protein CASSIGQGTDTQYF.

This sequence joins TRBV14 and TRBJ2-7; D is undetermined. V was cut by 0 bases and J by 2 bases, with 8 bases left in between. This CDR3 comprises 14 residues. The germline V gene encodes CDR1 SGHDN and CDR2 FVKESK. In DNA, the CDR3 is TGTGCCAGCAGCCAAGAAGACATTACCTACGAGCAGTACTTC. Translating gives CASSQEDITYEQYF.

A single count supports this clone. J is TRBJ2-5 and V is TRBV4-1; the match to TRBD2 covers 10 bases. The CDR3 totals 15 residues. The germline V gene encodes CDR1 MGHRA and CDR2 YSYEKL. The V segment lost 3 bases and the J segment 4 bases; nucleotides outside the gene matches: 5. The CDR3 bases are TGCGCCAGCAGCCATGCTAGCGGGGGAGGAGAGACCCAGTACTTC. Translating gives CASSHASGGGETQYF.

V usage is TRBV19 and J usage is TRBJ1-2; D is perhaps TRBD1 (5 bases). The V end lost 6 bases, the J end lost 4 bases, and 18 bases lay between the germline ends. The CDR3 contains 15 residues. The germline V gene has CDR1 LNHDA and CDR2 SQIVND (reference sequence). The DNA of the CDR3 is TGTGCCAGTAGGGCAGGTCAGGGTCGAGGCTATGGCTACACCTTC. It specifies CASRAGQGRGYGYTF.

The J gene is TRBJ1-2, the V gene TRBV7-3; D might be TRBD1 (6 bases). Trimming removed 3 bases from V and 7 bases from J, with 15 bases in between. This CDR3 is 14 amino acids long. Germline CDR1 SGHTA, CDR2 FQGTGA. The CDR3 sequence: CASSLSGVPSGYTF. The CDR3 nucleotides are TGTGCCAGCAGCTTGTCAGGGGTTCCGTCTGGCTACACCTTC. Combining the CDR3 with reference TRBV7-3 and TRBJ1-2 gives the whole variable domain GAGVSQTPSNKVTEKGKYVELRCDPISGHTALYWYRQSLGQGPEFLIYFQGTGAADDSGLPNDRFFAVRPEGSVSTLKIQRTERGDSAVYLCASSLSGVPSGYTFGSGTRLTVV.

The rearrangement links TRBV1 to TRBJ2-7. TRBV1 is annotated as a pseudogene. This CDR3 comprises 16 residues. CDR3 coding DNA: TGCACCAGCAGCCAAGATTTTTGGCAGCAGTCCTACGAGCAGTACTTC. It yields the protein CTSSQDFWQQSYEQYF.

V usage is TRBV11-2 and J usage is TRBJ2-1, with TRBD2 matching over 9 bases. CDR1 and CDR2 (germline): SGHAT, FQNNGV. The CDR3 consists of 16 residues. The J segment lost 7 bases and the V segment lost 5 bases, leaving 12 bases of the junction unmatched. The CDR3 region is CASSPLEREVVNEQFF. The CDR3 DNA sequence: TGTGCCAGCAGCCCTTTGGAGCGGGAGGTTGTAAATGAGCAGTTCTTC.